These 10 T cell receptor beta chains were all obtained from the same sample, sequenced in a study of patients and donors after allogeneic stem cell transplantation. One entry per CDR3 protein, called by TCRdb with MiXCR from the RT-PCR reads. The data show approximately 140,000 distinct CDR3 sequences, over 35% seen once. Material: blood, either unsorted or a sorted T cell fraction (not recorded which). The source is a human donor who was either an allogeneic HSCT recipient or a stem cell or donor lymphocyte infusion donor (not recorded which). It is not recorded whose cells these are; they may come from a transplant donor.

This clonotype was seen repeatedly, ten times or more. The chain couples TRBV6-6 to TRBJ1-6; TRBD1 matches at 7 bases. The CDR3 loop spans 14 amino acids. The ends lost 6 bases at V and 5 bases at J; junction bases unmatched: 4. CDR1 is MNHNY, CDR2 SVGAGI, per germline (reference sequence). This CDR3 is CASRPGQDNSPLHF. DNA of the CDR3: TGTGCCAGCAGGCCCGGACAGGATAATTCACCCCTCCACTTT.

This clonotype was observed a few times. The chain is built from TRBV11-2 and TRBJ1-6, with a possible D match to TRBD1 (5 bases). This CDR3 comprises 12 residues. The ends were cut back, 5 bases at V and 14 bases at J, with 13 bases in the middle. Looked up from germline, CDR1 is SGHAT and CDR2 is FQNNGV. CDR3 sequence: CASSPLGGALHF. The CDR3, as DNA: TGTGCCAGCAGCCCCCTAGGAGGGGCCCTCCACTTT.

In the case of this clonotype: An end of the junction differs from the germline gene, which may be a read error. The genes are TRBV12-3 or TRBV12-4 and TRBJ1-2; D not certain. CDR3 length equals 15 residues. The CDR3 loop reads CASSSTGQAPYGYTF. DNA of the CDR3: TGTGCCAGCAGTTCAACCGGGCAGGCTCCCTATGGGTACACCTTC.

The chain couples TRBV5-1 to TRBJ1-1; D unclear. CDR1 and CDR2 (germline): SGHRS, YFSETQ. The CDR3 is made up of 15 amino acids. Trimming shortened V by 2 bases and J by 4 bases, and 15 bases separated the two germline ends. The CDR3 loop reads CASSLRVRAGTEAFF. In DNA form, the CDR3 reads TGCGCCAGCAGCTTAAGGGTACGGGCAGGCACTGAAGCTTTCTTT.

This clonotype was recorded at least ten times. V and J are TRBV20-1 and TRBJ1-5, with TRBD1 as a possible D gene (5 bases). CDR1 is DFQATT and CDR2 is SNEGSKA in the germline V gene (reference sequence). Deletions cut 0 bases from V and 0 bases from J, with 12 bases between. This CDR3 region has 16 residues. The DNA for the CDR3 is TGCAGTGCTAGAGATGGGGCAGTTTATAGCAATCAGCCCCAGCATTTT. Its translation is CSARDGAVYSNQPQHF.

The gene calls are TRBV5-6 and TRBJ2-7; 9 bases agree with TRBD1. CDR1 and CDR2 (germline): SGHDT, YYEEEE. V was clipped by 2 bases and J by 2 bases; unmatched bases: 2. The CDR3 has 14 amino acids. The CDR3 loop reads CASSFGTGTYEQYV. Written as DNA, the CDR3 is TGTGCCAGCAGCTTCGGGACAGGGACCTACGAGCAGTACGTC.

This clonotype came up a few times. The chain is built from TRBV5-6 and TRBJ1-6; the D gene is possibly TRBD1 (6 bases). Trimming stripped 0 bases from V and 10 bases from J, with 14 bases between. This CDR3 comprises 15 residues. CDR1 SGHDT and CDR2 YYEEEE come from the germline V gene. The CDR3 DNA follows: TGTGCCAGCAGCTTGGAGCAGGGGTACAAGTCACCCCTCCACTTT. Translated: CASSLEQGYKSPLHF.

V is TRBV12-3 or TRBV12-4 and J is TRBJ2-2; the D gene is possibly TRBD1 (5 bases). Trimming took off 3 bases at V and 7 bases at J, with 12 bases between the two ends. The CDR3 runs to 14 residues. The CDR3 spells CASSFFGARGELFF. The CDR3 nucleotides read TGTGCCAGCAGTTTTTTTGGGGCCCGCGGGGAGCTGTTTTTT.

The chain has TRBV7-8 and TRBJ2-1, with D perhaps matching TRBD2 (6 bases). Trimming took 5 bases from V and 2 from J, leaving 13 bases between them. This CDR3 spans 15 amino acids. From germline, CDR1 is SGHVS and CDR2 FQNEAQ. The CDR3 protein is CASSAPGGTYNEQFF. CDR3 nucleotides: TGTGCCAGCAGCGCCCCCGGAGGGACCTACAATGAGCAGTTCTTC.

The chain carries TRBV6-5 and TRBJ1-1, with a possible D match to TRBD1 (6 bases). This CDR3 is built from 11 residues. Germline V CDR1 and CDR2: MNHEY, SVGAGI. V was cut by 11 bases and J by 4 bases, with 11 bases left in between. Here the CDR3 reads CAAVGATEAFF. In DNA, the CDR3 is TGTGCCGCGGTGGGGGCCACTGAAGCTTTCTTT.